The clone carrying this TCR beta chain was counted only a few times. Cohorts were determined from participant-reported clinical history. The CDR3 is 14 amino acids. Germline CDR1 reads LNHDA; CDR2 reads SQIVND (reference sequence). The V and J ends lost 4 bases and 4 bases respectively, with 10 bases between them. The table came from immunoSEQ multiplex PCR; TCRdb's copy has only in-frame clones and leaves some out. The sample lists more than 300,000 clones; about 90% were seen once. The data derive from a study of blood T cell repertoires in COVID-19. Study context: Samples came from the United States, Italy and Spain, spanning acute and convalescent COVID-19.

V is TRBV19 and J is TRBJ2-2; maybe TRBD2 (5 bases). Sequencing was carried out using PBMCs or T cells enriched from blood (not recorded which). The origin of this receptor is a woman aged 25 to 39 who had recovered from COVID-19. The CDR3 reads CASSTEGSTGELFF. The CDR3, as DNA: TGTGCCAGTAGTACCGAGGGTAGCACCGGGGAGCTGTTTTTT.